This T cell receptor beta chain was identified in a study of radiation and T cells in renal cell carcinoma. Whole-study findings and limits: In blood, top tumor clones expanded by 2 weeks, shrinking by 4. Without pretreatment biopsies, baseline tumor clonotype presence was undetermined.

Libraries were prepared by immunoSEQ multiplex PCR; TCRdb keeps only in-frame clonotypes and omits some of them. The sample contains about 78,000 clones, 80% to 90% of which appear only once. A remark on this clone: Its antigen remains unidentified.

CDR1 and CDR2 from the germline V gene are SGHVS and FQNEAQ. The CDR3 is 18 amino acids. Trimming removed 1 base from V and 4 bases from J; junction bases left unmatched: 12. Stated time point: blood 4 weeks post-SBRT, at nephrectomy. The treatment here: 15 Gy SBRT to primary tumor, nephrectomy 4 weeks later. The starting material was blood, obtained from a patient whose treatment included radiotherapy and nephrectomy. The TCR originated in a woman aged 65 to 85 with renal cell carcinoma. The rearrangement joins TRBV7-8 to TRBJ2-7; 11 bases map to TRBD2. The CDR3 here is CASSLESRWGLAVYEQYF. The CDR3 DNA follows: TGTGCCAGCAGCTTAGAGTCCCGTTGGGGACTAGCGGTGTACGAGCAGTACTTC. The full variable domain, its missing parts supplied by reference TRBV7-8 and TRBJ2-7, is GAGVSQSPRYKVAKRGQDVALRCDPISGHVSLFWYQQALGQGPEFLTYFQNEAQLDKSGLPSDRFFAERPEGSVSTLKIQRTQQEDSAVYLCASSLESRWGLAVYEQYFGPGTRLTVT.